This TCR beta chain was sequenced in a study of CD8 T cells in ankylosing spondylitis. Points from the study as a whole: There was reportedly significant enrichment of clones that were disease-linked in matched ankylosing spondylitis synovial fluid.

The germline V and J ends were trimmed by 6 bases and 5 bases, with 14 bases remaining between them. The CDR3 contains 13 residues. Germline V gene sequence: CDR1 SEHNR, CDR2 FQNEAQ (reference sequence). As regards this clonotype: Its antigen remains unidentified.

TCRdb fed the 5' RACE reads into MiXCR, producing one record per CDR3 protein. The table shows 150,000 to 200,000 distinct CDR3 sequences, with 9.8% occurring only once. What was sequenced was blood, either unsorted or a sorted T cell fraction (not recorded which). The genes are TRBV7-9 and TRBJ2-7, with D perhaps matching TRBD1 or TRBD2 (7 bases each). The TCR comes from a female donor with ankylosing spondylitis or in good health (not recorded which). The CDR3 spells CASRSGTVHEQYF. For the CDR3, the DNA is TGTGCCAGCAGGAGCGGGACAGTCCACGAGCAGTACTTC.